This T cell receptor (beta chain) was recovered during a study of blood T cell repertoires in COVID-19. Looking at the study overall: Sources were T cells, B-cell-depleted T cells, or PBMCs; the material itself was cDNA or gDNA.

Looked up from germline, CDR1 is KGHDR and CDR2 is SFDVKD. V lost 8 bases, J lost 6 bases, and 10 bases lay in between. The length of the CDR3 is 12 residues. Per the original methods: Using reference gene primer amplification, nucleated cell counts were estimated. Sequenced by immunoSEQ multiplex PCR; TCRdb stores in-frame clones only, minus some. The DNA was the basis for D and trimming; V, J and clone size are from that table. The sample consists of fewer than 400,000 clones, approximately 82% of them appearing once. Sequences were obtained from peripheral blood. The V call is TRBV24-1, the J call TRBJ2-1, with TRBD2 as a possible D gene (5 bases). The clonotype originates from a man between 25 and 39 years old with active or convalescent COVID-19. The CDR3 loop reads CATKRGSNEQFF. The CDR3 nucleotides read TGTGCCACCAAGCGCGGGTCCAATGAGCAGTTCTTC.